These T cell receptor beta chains were read from a single sample in a study of human T cells and chemical hapten exposure. TCRdb ran MiXCR on the RACE reads and lists one entry per CDR3 protein. The top ten clones hold less than 3% of a sample with 100,000 or so distinct CDR3 sequences, roughly a third of them seen once. This specimen consisted of whole blood, obtained in connection with sensitization to the hapten diphenylcyclopropenone (DPC). These receptors were obtained from a man in his forties with alopecia areata. Some clones in this sample may be carry-over from other donors' samples. Each CDR3 is given with its conserved first and last residue. The order of the fields is D gene, clone size, J gene, V gene, CDR3 DNA, CDR3 protein. A D gene is named only where the DNA matches it firmly. Rows give clone size only sometimes, using once, few, many, or a class for an expanded clone.

>-|-|TRBJ2-4|TRBV6-5
TGTGCCAGCAGTTCAGGTGTCAAAAACATTCAGTACTTC
CASSSGVKNIQYF
>-|many|TRBJ2-3|TRBV12-3/TRBV12-4
TGTGCCAGCAGTCTCCTGGGGCGAGATACGCAGTATTTT
CASSLLGRDTQYF
>-|few|TRBJ2-3|TRBV5-1
TGCGCCAGCAAACCGCCTAGCGTAGACACGCAGTATTTT
CASKPPSVDTQYF
>-|-|TRBJ1-5|TRBV12-3/TRBV12-4
TGTGCCATCCAGAGGGGCGGTGGGCCCCAGCATTTT
CAIQRGGGPQHF
>-|-|TRBJ2-1|TRBV9
TGTGCCAGCAGCGTAGACGGGAGATCCTACAATGAGCAGTTCTTC
CASSVDGRSYNEQFF
>TRBD2|-|TRBJ2-3|TRBV20-1
TGCAGTGCAGGGACTAGCGTAGTGTGGTATTTT
CSAGTSVVWYF
>-|few|TRBJ2-3|TRBV18
TGTGCCAGCTCAAAGGAATTGGCGGATACGCAGTATTTT
CASSKELADTQYF
>-|-|TRBJ2-1|TRBV7-8
TGTGCCAGCAGCTTAGCGTGGGCCCTGATACCCAATGAGCAGTTCTTC
CASSLAWALIPNEQFF
>-|-|TRBJ1-1|TRBV15
TGTGCCACCAGCAGCGGAGTGACAGAAGCTTTCTTT
CATSSGVTEAFF
>-|few|TRBJ1-5|TRBV7-2
TGTGCCAGCAGCGGCCTAGAGAGCAATCAGCCCCAGCATTTT
CASSGLESNQPQHF
>-|few|TRBJ2-1|TRBV2
TGTGCCAGCAGTGAAAGGGGAGTCGGTGAAAGCAATGAGCAGTTCTTC
CASSERGVGESNEQFF
>-|once|TRBJ2-3|TRBV18
TGTGCCAGCTCTGGAGGCCTTAGCACAGATACGCAGTATTTT
CASSGGLSTDTQYF
>-|few|TRBJ1-2|TRBV6-2/TRBV6-3
TGTGCCAGCAGTCAGGGAGACTATGGCTACACCTTC
CASSQGDYGYTF
>-|-|TRBJ2-7|TRBV6-2/TRBV6-3
TGTGCCAGCAGTTGGGAAAGCACCTACGAGCAGTACTTC
CASSWESTYEQYF
>TRBD1|-|TRBJ1-1|TRBV5-1
TGCGCCAGCAGCTTGGGGACAGGAGAGGGGGGTGAAGCTTTCTTT
CASSLGTGEGGEAFF
>-|few|TRBJ1-2|TRBV10-3
TGTGCCATCAGTGCAGCTAACTATGGCTACACCTTC
CAISAANYGYTF
>-|once|TRBJ1-6|TRBV7-8
TGTGCCAGCAGCTCGGGGTATAATTCACCCCTCCACTTT
CASSSGYNSPLHF
>-|few|TRBJ2-7|TRBV6-2/TRBV6-3
TGTGCCAGCACCCCTCGCCGCCAATTACTCTACGAGCAGTACTTC
CASTPRRQLLYEQYF
>-|-|TRBJ2-7|TRBV12-3/TRBV12-4
TGTGCCAGCAGTTTAGCGTTAGGGGGAAGGTCCTACGAGCAGTACTTC
CASSLALGGRSYEQYF
>-|few|TRBJ2-3|TRBV6-5
TGTGCCAGCAGTTACCCAAAAACCAAGCGGGTCAACCGCACAGATACGCAGTATTTT
CASSYPKTKRVNRTDTQYF
>TRBD1|-|TRBJ1-1|TRBV12-3/TRBV12-4
TGTGCCAGCAGCCCACTCCGGGACAGGGTCGACACTGAAGCTTTCTTT
CASSPLRDRVDTEAFF
>-|-|TRBJ1-1|TRBV10-3
TGTGCCATCAGTGAGGGGAACACTGAAGCTTTCTTT
CAISEGNTEAFF
>-|-|TRBJ1-2|TRBV12-3/TRBV12-4
TGTGCCAGCAGTTCCCGGGACATCTTGAGCTACACCTTC
CASSSRDILSYTF
>-|-|TRBJ1-2|TRBV7-8
TGTGCCAGCAGCTTAGCTAATGGAGCTTGGGCTAACTATGGCTACACCTTC
CASSLANGAWANYGYTF
>-|-|TRBJ2-2|TRBV14
TGTGCCAGCAGCCCCCCTTGGGAAGGCGGGGAGCTGTTTTTT
CASSPPWEGGELFF
>TRBD2|few|TRBJ2-1|TRBV7-8
TGTGCCAGCAGCTTAGCGCTTTTCGGGACTAGCAATGAGCAGTTCTTC
CASSLALFGTSNEQFF
>TRBD2|-|TRBJ2-6|TRBV12-3/TRBV12-4
TGTGCCAGCAGTACGGGACTAGCAGCGTCTGGGGCCAACGTCCTGACTTTC
CASSTGLAASGANVLTF
>-|few|TRBJ2-3|TRBV7-9
TGTGCCAGCAGCTCCACGCTAGGGACAGATACGCAGTATTTT
CASSSTLGTDTQYF
>-|-|TRBJ2-1|TRBV10-2
TGCGCCAGCAGTGAGGAGACTAGTAGGAGTGAGCAGTTCTTC
CASSEETSRSEQFF
>TRBD2|-|TRBJ2-2|TRBV6-5
TGTGCCAGCAGTTACGGGCTAGCGGGGAACACCGGGGAGCTGTTTTTT
CASSYGLAGNTGELFF
>TRBD2|-|TRBJ2-4|TRBV28
TGTTCCAGCAGTTTAGTTTTAAGGGTAGGCTCCAGCGGGAACTTAGGGGCCAAAAACATTCAGTACTTC
CSSSLVLRVGSSGNLGAKNIQYF
>TRBD2|-|TRBJ2-1|TRBV10-3
TGTGCCATCAGTAAAACTAGCGGGAGTCAGGATGAGCAGTTCTTC
CAISKTSGSQDEQFF
>TRBD2|-|TRBJ2-1|TRBV7-2
TGTGCCAGCATCGGTAGACTACCTCTAGCGGGAGTAACGAATGAGCAGTTCTTC
CASIGRLPLAGVTNEQFF
>-|few|TRBJ1-4|TRBV5-4
TGTGCCAGCAGCACTGGACAGTCAACTAATGAAAAACTGTTTTTT
CASSTGQSTNEKLFF
>TRBD1|-|TRBJ1-4|TRBV7-9
TGTGCCAGCAGACCCGCTCAACCGACAGGGAAGCATGAAAAACTGTTTTTT
CASRPAQPTGKHEKLFF
>-|-|TRBJ2-1|TRBV29-1
TGCAGCGCCTTACGACAGGACAATGAGCAGTTCTTC
CSALRQDNEQFF
>-|-|TRBJ2-1|TRBV7-9
TGTGCCAGCAGCCCCAAGCTCAGGGTTAGTGATGAGCAGTTCTTC
CASSPKLRVSDEQFF
>-|-|TRBJ1-1|TRBV7-3
TGTGCCAGCAGCTTGGTGAGGGGTACTGAAGCTTTCTTT
CASSLVRGTEAFF
>-|-|TRBJ2-3|TRBV7-9
TGTGCCAGCAGCTTAGCGGGAGTTGAGGGTACGCAGTATTTT
CASSLAGVEGTQYF
>-|-|TRBJ2-7|TRBV7-2
TGTGCCAGCAGCTCCCCCACGAGGGTCCCGGGGAAGCAGTACTTC
CASSSPTRVPGKQYF
>TRBD1|few|TRBJ1-2|TRBV29-1
TGCAGCGTTGCAGGGACAGGGCTAATTGGCTATGGCTACACCTTC
CSVAGTGLIGYGYTF
>-|-|TRBJ2-4|TRBV6-5
TGTGCCAGCAGCCTGGGTCTTCAAAACATTCAGTACTTC
CASSLGLQNIQYF
>-|-|TRBJ2-7|TRBV30
TGTGCCTGGAGTGTAAGTCTCAGTGGCCCTAAGTTC
CAWSVSLSGPKF
>-|-|TRBJ2-7|TRBV28
TGTGCCAGCAGTTCGGGTCACAGTCTGTACTTC
CASSSGHSLYF
>TRBD2|-|TRBJ2-3|TRBV7-8
TGTGCCAGCAGCTTAGGAGGACTAGCGGGAGCAGTAGATACGCAGTATTTT
CASSLGGLAGAVDTQYF
>-|-|TRBJ1-5|TRBV10-3
TGTGCCATCAGTGAGCGGCAGGCAAGCAATCAGCCCCAGCATTTT
CAISERQASNQPQHF
>TRBD2|-|TRBJ2-5|TRBV6-2/TRBV6-3
TGTGCCAGCACCGGACTAGCGGGAGCCCGCGTAGTTACCCAGTACTTC
CASTGLAGARVVTQYF
>TRBD1|few|TRBJ1-2|TRBV29-1
TGCAGCGTTAGAGGGGACAGGGCGGGAGGCTACACCTTC
CSVRGDRAGGYTF
>TRBD1|-|TRBJ2-7|TRBV3-1
TGTGCCAGCAGCCCGGACAGGCCCCACGAGCAGTACTTC
CASSPDRPHEQYF